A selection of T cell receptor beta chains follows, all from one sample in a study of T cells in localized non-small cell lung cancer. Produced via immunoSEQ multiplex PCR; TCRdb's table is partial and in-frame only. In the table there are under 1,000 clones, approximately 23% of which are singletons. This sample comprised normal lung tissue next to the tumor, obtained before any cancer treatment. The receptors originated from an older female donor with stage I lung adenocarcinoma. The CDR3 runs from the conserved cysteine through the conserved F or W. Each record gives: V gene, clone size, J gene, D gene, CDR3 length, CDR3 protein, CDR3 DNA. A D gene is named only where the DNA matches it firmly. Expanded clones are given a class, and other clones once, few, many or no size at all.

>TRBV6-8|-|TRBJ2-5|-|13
CASSRGPPETQYF
TGTGCCAGCAGCCGCGGTCCCCCAGAGACCCAGTACTTC
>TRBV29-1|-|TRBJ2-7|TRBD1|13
CSARGTGLYEQYF
TGCAGCGCCCGAGGGACAGGGTTGTACGAGCAGTACTTC
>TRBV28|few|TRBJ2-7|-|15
CASSQVVGALYEQYF
TGTGCCAGCAGCCAAGTCGTGGGGGCTCTCTACGAGCAGTACTTC
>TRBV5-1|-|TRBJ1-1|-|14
CASKTGTGNTEAFF
TGCGCCAGCAAAACCGGGACGGGGAACACTGAAGCTTTCTTT
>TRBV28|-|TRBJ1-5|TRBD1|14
CASGLTGKGQPQHF
TGTGCCAGCGGCCTGACAGGGAAAGGCCAGCCCCAGCATTTT
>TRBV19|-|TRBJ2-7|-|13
CASRGANSYEQYF
TGTGCCAGTAGAGGAGCGAACTCCTACGAGCAGTACTTC
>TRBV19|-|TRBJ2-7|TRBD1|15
CASSSTGTGTYEQYF
TGTGCCAGTAGTAGCACCGGGACAGGTACCTACGAGCAGTACTTC
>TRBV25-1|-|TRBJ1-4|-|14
CASSTTGLNEKLFF
TGTGCCAGCAGTACGACAGGACTTAATGAAAAACTGTTTTTT
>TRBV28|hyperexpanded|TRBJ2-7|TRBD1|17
CASSSLRVGTGLYEQYF
TGTGCCAGCAGTTCACTCCGGGTTGGGACAGGGCTTTACGAGCAGTACTTC
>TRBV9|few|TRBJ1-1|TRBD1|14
CASSPGTGKTEAFF
TGTGCCAGCAGCCCTGGGACAGGGAAGACTGAAGCTTTCTTT
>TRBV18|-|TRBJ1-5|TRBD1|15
CASSPDRGGNQPQHF
TGTGCCAGCTCACCAGACAGGGGGGGCAATCAGCCCCAGCATTTT
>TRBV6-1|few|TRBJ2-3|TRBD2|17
CASSEVRTSGRVGTQYF
TGTGCCAGCAGTGAAGTCCGGACTAGCGGGAGGGTCGGGACGCAGTATTTT
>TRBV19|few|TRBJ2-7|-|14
CASSTGGYSYEQYF
TGTGCCAGTAGTACGGGTGGTTATTCCTACGAGCAGTACTTC
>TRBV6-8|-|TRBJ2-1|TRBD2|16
CASSTSGGHTGYEQFF
TGTGCCAGCAGTACCAGCGGGGGCCACACGGGGTATGAGCAGTTCTTC
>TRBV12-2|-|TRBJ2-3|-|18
CANTGGLAGRSLTDTQYF
TGTGCCAACACAGGAGGGCTAGCGGGGAGATCTCTCACAGATACGCAGTATTTT
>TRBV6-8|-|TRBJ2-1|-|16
CASSYSSGELYNEQFF
TGTGCCAGCAGTTACTCCTCGGGAGAGCTTTACAATGAGCAGTTCTTC
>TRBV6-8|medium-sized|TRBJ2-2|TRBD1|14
CAIRRQGPTGELFF
TGTGCCATCAGACGACAGGGGCCCACCGGGGAGCTGTTTTTT
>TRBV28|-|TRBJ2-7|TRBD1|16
CASSFLPETGRHEQYF
TGTGCCAGCAGTTTCCTCCCCGAGACAGGGAGACACGAGCAGTACTTC
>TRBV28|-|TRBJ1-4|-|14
CASSVRVANEKLFF
TGTGCCAGCAGTGTCAGGGTGGCTAATGAAAAACTGTTTTTT
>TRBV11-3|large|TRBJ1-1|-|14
CASSLVGTAEATFF
TGTGCCAGCAGCTTAGTAGGGACGGCCGAAGCGACTTTCTTT
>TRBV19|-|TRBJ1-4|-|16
CASSNPDLTANEKLFF
TGTGCCAGTAGTAACCCAGACCTCACAGCTAATGAAAAACTGTTTTTT
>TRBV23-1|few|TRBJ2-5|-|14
CASSLSYHKETQYF
TGCGCCAGCAGCTTGTCATATCATAAAGAGACCCAGTACTTC
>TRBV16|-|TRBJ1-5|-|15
CASSQSGQNNQPQHF
TGTGCCAGCAGCCAATCTGGGCAGAATAATCAGCCCCAGCATTTT
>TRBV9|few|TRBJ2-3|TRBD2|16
CASSVGAGAPTDTQYF
TGTGCCAGCAGCGTAGGGGCGGGAGCCCCCACAGATACGCAGTATTTT
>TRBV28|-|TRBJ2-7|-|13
CASSFGRTYEQYF
TGTGCCAGCAGTTTCGGCAGGACCTACGAGCAGTACTTC
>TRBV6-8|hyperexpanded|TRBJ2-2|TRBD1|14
CASSLQGYTGELFF
TGTGCCAGCAGCCTACAGGGGTACACCGGGGAGCTGTTTTTT
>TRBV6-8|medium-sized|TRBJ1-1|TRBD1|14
CASTSRTGSTEAFF
TGTGCCAGCACTTCCCGGACAGGGTCAACTGAAGCTTTCTTT
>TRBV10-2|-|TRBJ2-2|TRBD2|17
CASNHGTSGRGGGELFF
TGCGCCAGCAACCACGGGACTAGCGGGAGGGGTGGCGGGGAGCTGTTTTTT
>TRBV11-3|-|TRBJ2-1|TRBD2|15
CASTSSSGNYNEQFF
TGTGCCAGCACTTCTTCCAGCGGGAACTACAATGAGCAGTTCTTC
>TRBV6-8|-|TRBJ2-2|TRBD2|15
CAIKGLAGEAGELFF
TGTGCCATCAAAGGACTAGCGGGAGAGGCCGGGGAGCTGTTTTTT
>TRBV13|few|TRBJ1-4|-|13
CASSLGRNEKLFF
TGTGCCAGCAGCTTAGGCAGGAATGAAAAACTGTTTTTT
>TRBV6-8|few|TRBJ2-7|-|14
CASSLTIGVNVQYF
TGTGCCAGCAGCCTTACAATCGGGGTAAATGTGCAGTACTTC
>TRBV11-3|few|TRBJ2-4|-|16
CASSLRRDRAKNIQYF
TGTGCCAGCAGCTTACGAAGGGATCGAGCCAAAAACATTCAGTACTTC
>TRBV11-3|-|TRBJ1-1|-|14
CASSLVAGSFGAFF
TGTGCCAGCAGCTTAGTGGCAGGGTCGTTCGGAGCTTTCTTT
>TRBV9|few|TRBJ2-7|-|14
CASSERGRVYEQYF
TGTGCCAGCAGTGAAAGGGGCAGGGTCTACGAGCAGTACTTC
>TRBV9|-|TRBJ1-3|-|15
CASSREIGSGNTIYF
TGTGCCAGCTCCCGGGAAATAGGCTCTGGAAACACCATATATTTT